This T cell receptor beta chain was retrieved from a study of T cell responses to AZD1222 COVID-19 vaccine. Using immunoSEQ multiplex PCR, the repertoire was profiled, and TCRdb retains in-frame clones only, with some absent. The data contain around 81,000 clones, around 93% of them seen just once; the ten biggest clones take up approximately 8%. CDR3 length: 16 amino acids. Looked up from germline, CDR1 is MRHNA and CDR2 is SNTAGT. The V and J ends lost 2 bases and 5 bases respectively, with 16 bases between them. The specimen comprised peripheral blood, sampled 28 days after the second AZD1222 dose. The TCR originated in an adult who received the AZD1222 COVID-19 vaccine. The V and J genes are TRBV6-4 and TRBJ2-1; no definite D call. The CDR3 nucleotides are TGTGCCAGCAGTGACGGGGTGGGCCAAGGGCACAATGAGCAGTTCTTC. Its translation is CASSDGVGQGHNEQFF.